Presented here are 28 T cell receptor beta chains from one specimen sequenced in a study of cytomegalovirus exposure and HLA in healthy donors. The PCR made use of 60 Vbeta and 13 Jbeta primers. Data came from immunoSEQ multiplex PCR; TCRdb stores just in-frame clones and leaves some out. The data show roughly 100,000 clones, with roughly 80% seen just once and 6.9% held by the top ten. The sequenced sample was PBMCs. These receptors all stem from a man between 25 and 39 years old in good health and CMV-seropositive.

The chain joins TRBV5-4 to TRBJ2-5; 10 positions agree with TRBD2. Germline CDR1 reads SGHNT; CDR2 reads YYREEE (reference sequence). V trimming: 0 bases; J trimming: 4 bases; junction bases outside the gene matches: 6. CDR3 length: 16 residues. The CDR3 reads CASSLVGASGGETQYF. The CDR3 bases are TGTGCCAGCAGCTTGGTAGGAGCTAGCGGGGGAGAGACCCAGTACTTC.

The J gene is TRBJ1-3, the V gene TRBV28, with D hard to call. Trimming pared 3 bases from V and 1 base from J, leaving 10 bases between. The CDR3 length is 15 residues. The germline V gene encodes CDR1 MDHEN and CDR2 SYDVKM. The CDR3 loop is CASSLLFSSGNTIYF. Written as DNA, the CDR3 is TGTGCCAGCAGTTTGTTGTTTAGTTCTGGAAACACCATATATTTT.

J is TRBJ2-1 and V is TRBV19; the match to TRBD1 covers 7 bases. The CDR3 runs 14 residues. Germline V gives CDR1 LNHDA, CDR2 SQIVND (reference sequence). The junction had 8 bases not matched to a gene; V was cut back by 6 bases and J by 6 bases. CDR3 sequence (DNA): TGTGCCAGTAGGGTAGGGGGCGCGTTCAATGAGCAGTTCTTC. Translating it yields CASRVGGAFNEQFF.

The gene calls are TRBV19 and TRBJ1-2, with D tentatively TRBD1 (6 bases). The CDR3 loop spans 16 amino acids. The germline V and J ends were trimmed by 3 bases and 0 bases, with 14 bases remaining between them. The germline CDR1 and CDR2 sequences are LNHDA and SQIVND (reference sequence). The CDR3 DNA follows: TGTGCCAGTAGTATTACAGGGAGTCAAGCTAACTATGGCTACACCTTC. Translating gives CASSITGSQANYGYTF.

The chain uses TRBV6-5 and TRBJ2-5, with D maybe TRBD2 (7 bases). Germline V lookup: CDR1 MNHEY, CDR2 SVGAGI. V dropped 5 bases and J dropped 0 bases, with 10 bases sitting between them. The CDR3 has 14 amino acids. The CDR3 region is CASSRRGHQETQYF. The CDR3 bases are TGTGCCAGCAGTAGGCGGGGGCACCAAGAGACCCAGTACTTC.

Worth noting for this clone: Other nucleotide sequences from this sample produce the same CDR3. This rearrangement joins TRBV29-1 to TRBJ1-5, with a possible D match to TRBD1 (5 bases). Germline values: CDR1 SQVTM, CDR2 ANQGSEA. The CDR3 totals 13 residues. Trimming removed 2 bases at V and 0 bases at J, with 5 bases between. In DNA form, the CDR3 reads TGCAGCGTTGAACAGGGTAGCAATCAGCCCCAGCATTTT. It specifies CSVEQGSNQPQHF.

This sequence joins TRBV10-3 and TRBJ1-3; D possibly corresponds to TRBD1 (6 bases). The V gene's germline CDR1 is ENHRY and CDR2 SYGVKD. Trimming pared 4 bases from V and 3 bases from J, leaving 13 bases between. The CDR3 covers 15 residues. CDR3 nucleotides: TGTGCCATCAGTGGTCAGGGGCGGAGTGGAAACACCATATATTTT. It is translated as CAISGQGRSGNTIYF.

This clone has just a few counts. The junction departs from germline at one end; a sequencing error may be responsible. V gene TRBV28 combines with J gene TRBJ1-1; possibly TRBD1 for D (5 bases). The CDR3 contains 14 residues. Germline-derived CDR1 and CDR2 are MDHEN and SYDVKM. CDR3 amino acids: CASRLSQGNTEAFF. As DNA, the CDR3 is TGTGCCAGCAGGTTATCTCAGGGGAACACTGAAGCTTTCTTT.

This clone came up a few times. This sequence joins TRBV7-9 and TRBJ2-7; the D is unclear. This CDR3 is built from 13 residues. Germline V CDR1 and CDR2: SEHNR, FQNEAQ (reference sequence). Trimming cost V 1 base and J 0 bases, with 4 bases left between them. The CDR3 spells CASSLVASYEQYF. The CDR3 coding sequence is TGTGCCAGCAGCTTAGTGGCCTCCTACGAGCAGTACTTC.

This chain links TRBV5-1 with TRBJ2-2, with a tentative D call TRBD2 (7 bases). This CDR3 comprises 15 residues. CDR1 is SGHRS, CDR2 YFSETQ, per germline. V was trimmed by 3 bases and J by 6 bases, leaving 15 bases between them. CDR3 region: CASSSGGAEAGELFF. The DNA of the CDR3 is TGCGCCAGCAGCTCTGGGGGGGCTGAGGCCGGGGAGCTGTTTTTT.

Only a few counts were recorded for this clone. The chain recombines TRBV6-1 with TRBJ1-2; 11 bases are a match to TRBD1. V shed 6 bases, J shed 6 bases, and the junction held 9 bases outside the gene matches. Germline CDR1 reads MNHNS; CDR2 reads SASEGT. The CDR3 consists of 15 residues. The DNA of the CDR3 is TGTGCCAGCAGCGCCTGGACAGGGGGCGCGGATGGCTACACCTTC. Its translation: CASSAWTGGADGYTF.

This clone has just a few counts. The chain combines TRBV5-1 with TRBJ2-7, with TRBD2 matching 8 bases. V trimming: 4 bases; J trimming: 2 bases; junction bases outside the gene matches: 8. This CDR3 has 15 amino acids. From germline, CDR1 is SGHRS and CDR2 YFSETQ. The DNA of the CDR3 is TGCGCCAGCAGCAGCGGAATAGCGGGGACCTACGAGCAGTACTTC. This translates into CASSSGIAGTYEQYF.

The chain is built from TRBV11-2 and TRBJ2-5; D is unclear. Germline V gene data show CDR1 as SGHAT and CDR2 as FQNNGV. Trimming pared 6 bases from V and 5 bases from J, leaving 19 bases between. The length of the CDR3 is 15 residues. CDR3: CASRSYRHPRETQYF. The CDR3 DNA follows: TGTGCCAGCAGATCATATAGACATCCAAGGGAGACCCAGTACTTC. Based on the CDR3 plus reference TRBV11-2 and TRBJ2-5, the full variable domain is EAGVAQSPRYKIIEKRQSVAFWCNPISGHATLYWYQQILGQGPKLLIQFQNNGVVDDSQLPKDRFSAERLKGVDSTLKIQPAKLEDSAVYLCASRSYRHPRETQYFGPGTRLLVL.

The rearrangement uses TRBV14 and TRBJ1-2; D unclear. The V gene lost 3 bases and the J gene lost 5 bases, with 10 bases spanning the gap. This CDR3 has 13 amino acids. The germline CDR1 and CDR2 sequences are SGHDN and FVKESK. The CDR3 sequence: CASSQGVRYGYTF. In DNA form, the CDR3 reads TGTGCCAGCAGCCAGGGCGTACGGTATGGCTACACCTTC.

This clone was seen more than once but under ten times. The V call is TRBV6-5, the J call TRBJ2-5; the match to TRBD2 covers 11 bases. The CDR3 is 15 residues long. V lost 5 bases to trimming and J lost 5 bases; unmatched junction nucleotides: 7. CDR1 is MNHEY and CDR2 is SVGAGI in the germline V gene. This CDR3 is CASSHLAGGTETQYF. The CDR3 nucleotides are TGTGCCAGCAGTCACCTAGCGGGGGGAACGGAGACCCAGTACTTC.

The gene calls are TRBV7-9 and TRBJ1-2; D remains ambiguous. Trimming pared 5 bases from V and 4 bases from J, leaving 8 bases between. The germline V gene has CDR1 SEHNR and CDR2 FQNEAQ (reference sequence). The CDR3 totals 12 residues. The CDR3 coding sequence is TGTGCCAGCAGCCAAGAGGGCTATGGCTACACCTTC. This gives the protein CASSQEGYGYTF.

As regards this clone: A far larger clone is only one base removed, so a read error is likely. In the same sample, other DNA sequences code for this CDR3. This chain links TRBV18 with TRBJ1-1, with D maybe TRBD1 (6 bases). Germline CDR1 KGHSH, CDR2 LQKENI. CDR3 length: 13 amino acids. CDR3 nucleotide sequence: TGTGCCAGCTCACCGGGGGCCAACACTGACGCTTTCTTT. Its translation: CASSPGANTDAFF.

This clone was observed a single time. The chain is built from TRBV5-4 and TRBJ2-5; 9 nucleotides match TRBD1. Trimming removed 4 bases from V and 2 bases from J; junction bases left unmatched: 3. The V gene's germline CDR1 is SGHNT and CDR2 YYREEE (reference sequence). This CDR3 is built from 14 residues. The CDR3: CASSRGQGQETQYF. CDR3 DNA: TGTGCCAGCAGCCGGGGACAGGGACAAGAGACCCAGTACTTC.

The CDR3 DNA sequence: TGTGCCAGCCAGGAGTGGACAGGGACCGAGCAGTACTTC. It specifies CASQEWTGTEQYF. J is TRBJ2-7 and V is TRBV6-8; 8 bases align to TRBD1. CDR1 is MNHGY, CDR2 SAAAGT, per germline. V was pared by 8 bases and J by 6 bases, with 9 bases of the junction left unmatched. CDR3 length: 13 residues.

The chain employs TRBV30 and TRBJ2-7; D may be TRBD1 (6 bases). In germline, CDR1 is GTSNPN, CDR2 SVGIG (reference sequence). V gave up 6 bases and J gave up 5 bases, with 14 bases separating them. CDR3 size: 12 residues. The chain's CDR3 is CACNRDTHEQYF. Here the CDR3 DNA reads TGTGCCTGTAATCGGGACACTCACGAGCAGTACTTC.

This clone was detected once. The genes are TRBV7-8 and TRBJ2-1, with TRBD2 matching 9 bases. V shed 3 bases, J shed 8 bases, and the junction held 8 bases outside the gene matches. The CDR3 contains 15 residues. CDR1 and CDR2 from the germline V gene are SGHVS and FQNEAQ. CDR3 residues: CASSLTGGGADEQFF. In nucleotides, the CDR3 is TGTGCCAGCAGCTTGACTGGCGGGGGGGCCGATGAGCAGTTCTTC.

The CDR3 region has the DNA TGTGCCAGCAGTCCCCCTAGCTACACCGGGGAGCTGTTTTTT. This codes for CASSPPSYTGELFF. V usage is TRBV6-6 and J usage is TRBJ2-2, with D tentatively TRBD2 (5 bases). CDR3 length: 14 residues. The V end was cut by 5 bases, the J end by 3 bases, with 10 bases between. Per germline, CDR1 MNHNY and CDR2 SVGAGI (reference sequence).

This chain connects TRBV7-8 to TRBJ2-5; D is perhaps TRBD2 (6 bases). Germline CDR1 SGHVS, CDR2 FQNEAQ. The CDR3 contains 15 residues. The V and J ends lost 0 bases and 9 bases respectively, with 17 bases between them. CDR3 sequence: CASSLARRTGGAQYF. In DNA form, the CDR3 reads TGTGCCAGCAGCTTAGCTCGACGGACCGGAGGGGCCCAGTACTTC.

The V gene is TRBV7-9, the J gene TRBJ2-5; TRBD2 matches at 7 bases. Looked up from germline, CDR1 is SEHNR and CDR2 is FQNEAQ (reference sequence). J was trimmed by 0 bases and V by 5 bases; bases with no gene match: 9. This CDR3 has 16 amino acids. DNA for the CDR3: TGTGCCAGCAGCACCTGGACTAGGCGGTACCAAGAGACCCAGTACTTC. It is translated as CASSTWTRRYQETQYF.

This clone turned up a few times. This chain connects TRBV5-1 to TRBJ2-1; 10 positions agree with TRBD1. J was trimmed by 8 bases and V by 3 bases; bases with no gene match: 8. This CDR3 is built from 15 residues. Looked up from germline, CDR1 is SGHRS and CDR2 is YFSETQ. This CDR3 reads CASSSGTGTGDEQFF. CDR3 DNA sequence: TGCGCCAGCAGCTCCGGGACAGGGACAGGGGATGAGCAGTTCTTC.

This clone was recorded a few times. The rearrangement links TRBV5-1 to TRBJ2-2, with D unclear. The CDR3 contains 15 residues. Per the germline V gene, CDR1 is SGHRS and CDR2 is YFSETQ. V was shortened by 1 base and J by 2 bases, with 9 bases between the two germline ends. The CDR3 DNA is TGCGCCAGCAGCTTGTCAGGTCTTAACACCGGGGAGCTGTTTTTT. Translated, it gives CASSLSGLNTGELFF.

The chain links TRBV4-1 to TRBJ1-2, with 8 bases lining up with TRBD1. The V segment lost 0 bases and the J segment 0 bases; nucleotides outside the gene matches: 12. Germline-derived CDR1 and CDR2 are MGHRA and YSYEKL. The CDR3 is made up of 19 amino acids. DNA for the CDR3: TGCGCCAGCAGCCAAGAGTTGTTAGGACAGGGAGGACCTAACTATGGCTACACCTTC. Amino acids: CASSQELLGQGGPNYGYTF.

This chain joins TRBV19 and TRBJ1-2, with TRBD1 identical over 7 bases. The CDR3 covers 17 residues. Germline V CDR1 and CDR2: LNHDA, SQIVND (reference sequence). After removal of 5 bases from V and 3 bases from J, the junction contained 15 bases not matched to a gene. Here the CDR3 reads CASSSRQGSSTYYGYTF. The CDR3 DNA sequence: TGTGCCAGTAGTTCTCGACAGGGTTCTTCTACCTACTATGGCTACACCTTC.